The present T cell receptor beta chain was sequenced within a study of blood T cell repertoires in COVID-19. Overall study context: The origin of the acute and convalescent COVID-19 samples was the United States, Italy and Spain.

Clones were read by immunoSEQ multiplex PCR, and TCRdb kept only the in-frame ones, dropping some. The sample lists around 120,000 clones, roughly nine tenths occurring once. This sequence originates from a man between 65 and 80 years old who had recovered from COVID-19. The sample was peripheral blood.

CDR3: CASMGRGSETQYF. CDR3 coding DNA: TGTGCCAGTATGGGCAGGGGTTCGGAGACCCAGTACTTC. This chain joins TRBV19 and TRBJ2-5; D might be TRBD1 (6 bases). V gave up 7 bases and J gave up 5 bases, with 14 bases separating them. Germline lookup yields CDR1 LNHDA and CDR2 SQIVND (reference sequence). CDR3 length: 13 residues.